This is a list of T cell receptor beta chains from one sample in a study of human T cells and chemical hapten exposure. TCRdb reprocessed the RACE reads via MiXCR and lists one record per CDR3 protein. Of 100,000 to 150,000 distinct CDR3 sequences listed, about 14% are singletons. Sequencing used whole blood, obtained in connection with sensitization to the hapten diphenylcyclopropenone (DPC). These receptors originate from a woman aged 18-29 years with alopecia areata. Some clones in this sample may be carry-over from other donors' samples. Both conserved end residues are part of each CDR3.

v_gene: TRBV6-2/TRBV6-3; CDR3aa: CASRPAGASGRNEQFF
v_gene: TRBV5-1; CDR3aa: CASKNSGVITDTQYF
v_gene: TRBV7-6; CDR3aa: CASSPRRTDTQYF
v_gene: TRBV10-3; CDR3aa: CAISEGGYNEQFF
v_gene: TRBV6-2/TRBV6-3; CDR3aa: CATDFQTGSTDTQYF
v_gene: TRBV7-6; CDR3aa: CASSLRVAVSTDTQYF
v_gene: TRBV28; CDR3aa: CASSHGYGYTF
v_gene: TRBV5-5; CDR3aa: CASSLQGATEAFF
v_gene: TRBV7-9; CDR3aa: CASKERGYNEQFF
v_gene: TRBV20-1; CDR3aa: CSAQRGQGGGEQYF
v_gene: TRBV28; CDR3aa: CASSFPQGRQPQHF
v_gene: TRBV12-3/TRBV12-4; CDR3aa: CASRTDNSNEQFF
v_gene: TRBV28; CDR3aa: CASSSPGGKSSGNTIYF
v_gene: TRBV7-6; CDR3aa: CASSLGTGGMTDTQYF
v_gene: TRBV27; CDR3aa: CASSSRQNEKLFF
v_gene: TRBV6-6; CDR3aa: CASSYSGDRDEAFF
v_gene: TRBV5-1; CDR3aa: CASSYGQGDQPQHF
v_gene: TRBV7-6; CDR3aa: CASSSQSGTVNTEAFF
v_gene: TRBV6-6; CDR3aa: CASSRQGLANYGYTF
v_gene: TRBV7-9; CDR3aa: CASSPNGQGKLFF
v_gene: TRBV18; CDR3aa: CASSPIIRETQYF
v_gene: TRBV29-1; CDR3aa: CSVEEPDREDEQYF
v_gene: TRBV12-3/TRBV12-4; CDR3aa: CATAPGGGRGDTQYF
v_gene: TRBV15; CDR3aa: CATSNGGRSSQNTGELFF
v_gene: TRBV4-3; CDR3aa: CASSQEGGDTKGYTF
v_gene: TRBV6-6; CDR3aa: CASTLRDANEKLFF
v_gene: TRBV7-7; CDR3aa: CASSLEQGIGHEQYF
v_gene: TRBV2; CDR3aa: CASSETSDTQYF
v_gene: TRBV20-1; CDR3aa: CSARTGNDQPQHF
v_gene: TRBV25-1; CDR3aa: CASSVTGGLYTEAFF
v_gene: TRBV10-3; CDR3aa: CAISVGNSYEQYF
v_gene: TRBV20-1; CDR3aa: CSAHPGTASHHTQYF
v_gene: TRBV4-1; CDR3aa: CASSRALGGAGDTQYF
v_gene: TRBV4-2; CDR3aa: CASTNLADRGTQYF
v_gene: TRBV4-3; CDR3aa: CASNQGPGRTYEQYF
v_gene: TRBV9; CDR3aa: CASSVGGSSTGELFF
v_gene: TRBV7-6; CDR3aa: CASSFVPLSGQGLLSGANVLTF
v_gene: TRBV20-1; CDR3aa: CSARAGAGDYNEQFF
v_gene: TRBV20-1; CDR3aa: CSATQGTNEKLFF
v_gene: TRBV28; CDR3aa: CASSFRTGLLDEKLFF
v_gene: TRBV4-2; CDR3aa: CASSQESQRRGTNEKLFF
v_gene: TRBV7-6; CDR3aa: CASSLWVSTEAFF
v_gene: TRBV3-1; CDR3aa: CASSRGQGVDEKLFF
v_gene: TRBV5-6; CDR3aa: CASRFLQTDTQYF
v_gene: TRBV7-8; CDR3aa: CASSLSWGGTEAFF
v_gene: TRBV18; CDR3aa: CASSPTESNTQYF
v_gene: TRBV7-9; CDR3aa: CASSLPWGTDTQYF
v_gene: TRBV29-1; CDR3aa: CSVGRGHDYGYTF
v_gene: TRBV3-1; CDR3aa: CASSQGGDTQYF
v_gene: TRBV20-1; CDR3aa: CSASERNYGYTF
v_gene: TRBV24-1; CDR3aa: CATSATHNNTEAFF
v_gene: TRBV25-1; CDR3aa: CASSENKWVYEQYF
v_gene: TRBV6-5; CDR3aa: CASSHDRGLNEKLFF
v_gene: TRBV12-3/TRBV12-4; CDR3aa: CASSLHRGNYGYTF
v_gene: TRBV10-3; CDR3aa: CATSGGNNEQFF
v_gene: TRBV15; CDR3aa: CATSTRGGPFYNEQFF
v_gene: TRBV4-3; CDR3aa: CASSQASPPGETQYF
v_gene: TRBV27; CDR3aa: CASSLAGLSSYEQYF